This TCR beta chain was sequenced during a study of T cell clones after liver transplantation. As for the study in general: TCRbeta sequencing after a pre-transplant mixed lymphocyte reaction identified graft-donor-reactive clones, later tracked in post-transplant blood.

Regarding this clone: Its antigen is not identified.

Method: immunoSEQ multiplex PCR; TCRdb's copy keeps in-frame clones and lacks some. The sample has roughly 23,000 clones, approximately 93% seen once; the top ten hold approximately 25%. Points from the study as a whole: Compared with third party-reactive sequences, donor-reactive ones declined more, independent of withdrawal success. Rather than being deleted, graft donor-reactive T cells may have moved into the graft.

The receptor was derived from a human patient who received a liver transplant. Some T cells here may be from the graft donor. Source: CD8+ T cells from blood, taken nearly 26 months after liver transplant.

The CDR3 loop is CASGLGSYEQFF. The CDR3 nucleotides read TGTGCCAGCGGTCTAGGGTCGTATGAGCAGTTCTTC. The chain employs TRBV7-2 and TRBJ2-1; no firm D call. Trimming left V 8 bases short and J 8 bases short, with 13 bases between. In germline, CDR1 is SGHTA, CDR2 FQGNSA. CDR3 length: 12 residues.